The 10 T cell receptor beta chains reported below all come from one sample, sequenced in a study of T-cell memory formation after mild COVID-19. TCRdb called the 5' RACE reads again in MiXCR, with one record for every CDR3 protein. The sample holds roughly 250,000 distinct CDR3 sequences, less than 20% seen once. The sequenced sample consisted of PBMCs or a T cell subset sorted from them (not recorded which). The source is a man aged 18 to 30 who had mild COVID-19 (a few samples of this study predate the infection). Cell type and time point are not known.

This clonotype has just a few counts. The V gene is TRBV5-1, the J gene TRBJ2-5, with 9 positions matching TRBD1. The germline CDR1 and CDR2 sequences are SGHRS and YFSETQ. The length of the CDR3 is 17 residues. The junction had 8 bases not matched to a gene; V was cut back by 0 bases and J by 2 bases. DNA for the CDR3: TGCGCCAGCAGCTTGGGGGGACAGGGAGTCCTTCAAGAGACCCAGTACTTC. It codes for CASSLGGQGVLQETQYF.

The CDR3 is CASSQDYDTNTGELFF. The DNA of the CDR3 is TGCGCCAGCAGCCAAGACTATGATACGAACACCGGGGAGCTGTTTTTT. The chain has TRBV4-3 and TRBJ2-2; D is undetermined. Germline lookup yields CDR1 LGHNA and CDR2 YSLEER. V lost 0 bases and J lost 0, with 8 bases in between. This CDR3 region has 16 residues.

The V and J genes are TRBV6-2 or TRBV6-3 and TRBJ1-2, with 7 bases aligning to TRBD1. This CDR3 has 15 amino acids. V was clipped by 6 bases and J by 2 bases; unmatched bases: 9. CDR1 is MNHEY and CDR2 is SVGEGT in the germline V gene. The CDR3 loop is CASRAAETGNYGYTF. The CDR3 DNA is TGTGCCAGCAGAGCCGCCGAGACAGGGAACTATGGCTACACCTTC.

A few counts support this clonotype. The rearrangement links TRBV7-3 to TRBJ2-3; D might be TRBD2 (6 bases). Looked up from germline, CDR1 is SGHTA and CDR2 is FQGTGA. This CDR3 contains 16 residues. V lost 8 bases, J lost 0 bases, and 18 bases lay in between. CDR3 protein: CASGPGALASTDTQYF. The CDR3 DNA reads TGTGCCAGCGGACCGGGAGCTCTGGCTAGCACAGATACGCAGTATTTT. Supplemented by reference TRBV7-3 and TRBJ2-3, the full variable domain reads GAGVSQTPSNKVTEKGKYVELRCDPISGHTALYWYRQSLGQGPEFLIYFQGTGAADDSGLPNDRFFAVRPEGSVSTLKIQRTERGDSAVYLCASGPGALASTDTQYFGPGTRLTVL.

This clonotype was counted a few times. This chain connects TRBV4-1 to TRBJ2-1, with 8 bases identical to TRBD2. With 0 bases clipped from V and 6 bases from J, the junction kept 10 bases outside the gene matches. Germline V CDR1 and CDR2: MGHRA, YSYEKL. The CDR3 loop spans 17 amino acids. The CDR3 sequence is CASSQESRGGLFNEQFF. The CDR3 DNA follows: TGCGCCAGCAGCCAAGAAAGTCGGGGGGGCCTTTTCAATGAGCAGTTCTTC.

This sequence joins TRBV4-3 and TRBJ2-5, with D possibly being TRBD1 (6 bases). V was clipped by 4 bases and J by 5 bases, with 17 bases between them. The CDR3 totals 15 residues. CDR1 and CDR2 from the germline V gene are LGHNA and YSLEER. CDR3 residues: CASSRSFGGAETQYF. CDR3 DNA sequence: TGCGCCAGCAGCCGCTCTTTTGGGGGCGCGGAGACCCAGTACTTC.

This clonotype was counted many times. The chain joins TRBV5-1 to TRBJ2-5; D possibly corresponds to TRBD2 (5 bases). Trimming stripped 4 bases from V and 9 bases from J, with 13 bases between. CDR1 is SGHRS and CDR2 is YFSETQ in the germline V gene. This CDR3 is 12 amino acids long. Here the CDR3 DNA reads TGCGCCAGCAGCCCGGATGAGGAGGCCCAGTACTTC. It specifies CASSPDEEAQYF.

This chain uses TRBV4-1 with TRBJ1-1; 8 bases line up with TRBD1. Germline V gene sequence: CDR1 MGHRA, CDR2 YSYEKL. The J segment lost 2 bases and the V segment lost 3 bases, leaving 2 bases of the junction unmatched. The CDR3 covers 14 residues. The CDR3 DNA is TGCGCCAGCAGCCACCAGGGGGCCAACACTGAAGCTTTCTTT. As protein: CASSHQGANTEAFF.

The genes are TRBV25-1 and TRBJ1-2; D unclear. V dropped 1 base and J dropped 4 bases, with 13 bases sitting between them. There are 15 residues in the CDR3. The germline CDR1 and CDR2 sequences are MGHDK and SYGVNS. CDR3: CASSEFSSEIYGYTF. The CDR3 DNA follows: TGTGCCAGCAGTGAATTCAGTTCCGAGATCTATGGCTACACCTTC.

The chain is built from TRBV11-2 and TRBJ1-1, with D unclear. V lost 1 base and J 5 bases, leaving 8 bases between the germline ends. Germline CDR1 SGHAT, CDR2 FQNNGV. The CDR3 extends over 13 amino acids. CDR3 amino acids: CASSLAVPTEAFF. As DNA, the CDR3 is TGTGCCAGCAGCTTAGCAGTTCCTACTGAAGCTTTCTTT.